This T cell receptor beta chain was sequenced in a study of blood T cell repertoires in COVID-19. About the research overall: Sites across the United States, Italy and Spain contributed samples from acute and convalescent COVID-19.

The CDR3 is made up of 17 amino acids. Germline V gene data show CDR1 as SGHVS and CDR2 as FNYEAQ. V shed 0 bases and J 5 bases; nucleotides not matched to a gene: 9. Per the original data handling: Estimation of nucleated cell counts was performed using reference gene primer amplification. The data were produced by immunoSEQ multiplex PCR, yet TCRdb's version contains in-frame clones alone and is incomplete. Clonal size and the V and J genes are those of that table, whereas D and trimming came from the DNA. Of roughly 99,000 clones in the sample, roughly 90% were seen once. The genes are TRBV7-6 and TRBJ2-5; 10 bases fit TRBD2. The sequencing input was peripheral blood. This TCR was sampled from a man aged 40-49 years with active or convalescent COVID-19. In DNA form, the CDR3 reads TGTGCCAGCAGCTTAGCTGCTACCCTAGCGGGAGTTGAGACCCAGTACTTC. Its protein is CASSLAATLAGVETQYF. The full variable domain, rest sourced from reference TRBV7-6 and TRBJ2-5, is GAGVSQSPRYKVTKRGQDVALRCDPISGHVSLYWYRQALGQGPEFLTYFNYEAQQDKSGLPNDRFSAERPEGSISTLTIQRTEQRDSAMYRCASSLAATLAGVETQYFGPGTRLLVL.